A single sample is the source of the 12 T cell receptor beta chains below, sequenced in a study of tumor and adjacent non-tumor tissue in lung cancer. The library came from three nested PCR rounds adapted from ARM-PCR protocols. TCRdb processed the multiplex PCR reads anew with MiXCR; each CDR3 protein has one entry. This table has 100,000 or so distinct CDR3 sequences, approximately 65% appearing once. The template was RNA from unsorted bulk tissue. Distant lung tissue was collected more than 3 cm away from the tumor edge. The sample was distant non-tumor lung tissue. These receptors originate from a man aged 25-40 years with non-small cell lung cancer.

The chain employs TRBV11-2 and TRBJ2-5; D is ambiguous. V lost 1 base to trimming and J lost 2 bases, with 20 bases between them. The CDR3 has 18 residues. Germline-derived CDR1 and CDR2 are SGHAT and FQNNGV. The CDR3 protein is CASSLANPLQAKQETQYF. In nucleotides, the CDR3 is TGTGCCAGCAGCTTAGCGAACCCGTTACAAGCAAAACAAGAGACCCAGTACTTC. The whole variable domain, remainder taken from reference TRBV11-2 and TRBJ2-5, is EAGVAQSPRYKIIEKRQSVAFWCNPISGHATLYWYQQILGQGPKLLIQFQNNGVVDDSQLPKDRFSAERLKGVDSTLKIQPAKLEDSAVYLCASSLANPLQAKQETQYFGPGTRLLVL.

With respect to this clonotype: The missing conserved phenylalanine or tryptophan at the end of this CDR3 makes a read error likely. This chain uses TRBV20-1 with TRBJ2-2; 7 positions agree with TRBD1. The germline V gene encodes CDR1 DFQATT and CDR2 SNEGSKA (reference sequence). This CDR3 has 15 amino acids. The CDR3 sequence: CGAAKQGSNTGELFL. CDR3 nucleotide sequence: TGCGGTGCTGCCAAACAGGGGTCGAACACCGGGGAGCTGTTTCTA.

On this clonotype: One base away lies a much larger clone, so this may be a sequencing read error. The gene calls are TRBV9 and TRBJ2-7; D could derive from TRBD1 or TRBD2 (5 bases each). Germline CDR1 and CDR2: SGDLS and YYNGEE. The CDR3 is 15 amino acids. DNA for the CDR3: TGTGTCAGCAGCGTAGGGCCAGGGAGCTCCTACGAGCAGTACTTC. Its protein is CVSSVGPGSSYEQYF.

This clonotype has just a few counts. At one end, the junction sequence differs from germline, possibly due to a read error. The CDR3 loop reads CGVVQHTQYF. CDR3 DNA: TGCGGCGTTGTTCAACATACGCAGTATTTT. The chain is built from TRBV29-1 and TRBJ2-3; D uncertain. Germline loops: CDR1 SQVTM, CDR2 ANQGSEA. The CDR3 is 10 amino acids.

Concerning this clonotype itself: As the CDR3 is not closed by the conserved phenylalanine or tryptophan, this likely results from a read error. The chain is built from TRBV4-3 and TRBJ1-3, with TRBD1 matching 11 bases. Germline V gene lookup returns CDR1 LGHNA and CDR2 YSLEER. The CDR3 has 19 residues. J was trimmed by 3 bases and V by 4 bases; bases with no gene match: 14. The CDR3 coding sequence is TGCGCCAGCAGCCCAGATCTCGTACCGGGACAGGGGGGTGGAAACACCATATATATT. Translating gives CASSPDLVPGQGGGNTIYI.

Comment on this clonotype: One end of the junction varies from germline; a read error may be responsible. This rearrangement joins TRBV6-4 to TRBJ2-2; D is possibly TRBD2 (5 bases). The CDR3 runs to 12 residues. Germline V gene sequence: CDR1 MRHNA, CDR2 SNTAGT. CDR3 DNA sequence: TGTGCCAGCAGTGACAACACCGGGGATCTGTTTTTT. It codes for CASSDNTGDLFF.

In its sample, this clonotype was seen many times. The genes are TRBV6-5 and TRBJ2-1, with 8 bases lining up with TRBD2. This CDR3 contains 15 residues. Germline V gives CDR1 MNHEY, CDR2 SVGAGI. The V gene end was trimmed by 6 bases and the J gene end by 5 bases; junction bases not matched to a gene: 9. The CDR3 sequence is CASRSTSETNNEQFF. The CDR3, as DNA: TGTGCCAGCAGGTCGACTAGCGAGACAAACAATGAGCAGTTCTTC.

Concerning this clonotype itself: Possible read error: a much larger clone is one base away. The rearrangement uses TRBV14 and TRBJ2-7, with D unresolved. V was clipped by 1 base and J by 3 bases, with 10 bases between them. Germline-derived CDR1 and CDR2 are SGHDN and FVKESK. CDR3 length: 14 residues. The chain's CDR3 is CASSQGQAGYEQYF. The CDR3 coding sequence is TGTGCCAGCAGCCAAGGACAAGCTGGCTACGAGCAGTACTTC. Combining the CDR3 with reference TRBV14 and TRBJ2-7 gives the whole variable domain EAGVTQFPSHSVIEKGQTVTLRCDPISGHDNLYWYRRVMGKEIKFLLHFVKESKQDESGMPNNRFLAERTGGTYSTLKVQPAELEDSGVYFCASSQGQAGYEQYFGPGTRLTVT.

As to this clonotype: This is likely a read error, given that the CDR3 carries no conserved phenylalanine or tryptophan at its end. V is TRBV10-3 and J is TRBJ1-4, with D hard to call. CDR1 is ENHRY and CDR2 is SYGVKD in the germline V gene. The CDR3 extends over 15 amino acids. CDR3 in DNA: TGTGCCATTAGTGAGGGTGGTCTTCTTAATGAAAAACTGTTTTGT. Its translation is CAISEGGLLNEKLFC.

About this clonotype: It may be a read error: a sequence one base away is much more abundant. No conserved phenylalanine or tryptophan is present at the end of the CDR3, so a read error is the likely explanation. V gene TRBV20-1 combines with J gene TRBJ2-7; D not certain. The CDR3 sequence is 9 residues long. Germline V gene lookup returns CDR1 DFQATT and CDR2 SNEGSKA (reference sequence). The CDR3 loop reads CSEKVEQYL. The CDR3 DNA sequence: TGCAGCGAAAAAGTGGAACAGTACCTC.

The V call is TRBV20-1, the J call TRBJ2-3; possibly TRBD1 or TRBD2 for D (5 bases each). Germline CDR1 DFQATT, CDR2 SNEGSKA (reference sequence). The CDR3 spans 13 residues. The CDR3 is CGTFRDQTNTQYF. CDR3 DNA: TGCGGTACTTTCCGGGACCAAACCAATACGCAGTATTTT.

A note on this clonotype: One end of the junction is discordant with germline, which a read error may explain. This chain uses TRBV6-5 with TRBJ1-4, with TRBD1 matching 8 bases. The CDR3 is 14 residues long. Per the germline V gene, CDR1 is MNHEY and CDR2 is SVGAGI. In DNA, the CDR3 is TGTGCCAACAGTTATAGGCAGGGGGCTGAAAAACTGTCTTTT. Protein product: CANSYRQGAEKLSF.